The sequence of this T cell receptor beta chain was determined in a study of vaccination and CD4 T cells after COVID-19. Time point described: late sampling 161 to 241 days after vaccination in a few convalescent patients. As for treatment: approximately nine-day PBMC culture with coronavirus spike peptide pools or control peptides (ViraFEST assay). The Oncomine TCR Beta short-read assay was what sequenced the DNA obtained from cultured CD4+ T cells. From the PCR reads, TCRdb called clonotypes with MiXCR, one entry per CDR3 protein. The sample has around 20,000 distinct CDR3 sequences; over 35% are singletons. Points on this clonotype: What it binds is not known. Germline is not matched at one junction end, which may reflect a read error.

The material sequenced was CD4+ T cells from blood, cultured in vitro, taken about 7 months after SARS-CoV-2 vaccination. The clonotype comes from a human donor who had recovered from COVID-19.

CDR3: CASSRSQEAQYF. DNA for the CDR3: TGTGCCAGCAGCAGAAGCCAAGAGGCCCAGTACTTC. The V gene is TRBV7-8, the J gene TRBJ2-5; no clear D. This CDR3 has 12 amino acids. The V gene's germline CDR1 is SGHVS and CDR2 FQNEAQ.